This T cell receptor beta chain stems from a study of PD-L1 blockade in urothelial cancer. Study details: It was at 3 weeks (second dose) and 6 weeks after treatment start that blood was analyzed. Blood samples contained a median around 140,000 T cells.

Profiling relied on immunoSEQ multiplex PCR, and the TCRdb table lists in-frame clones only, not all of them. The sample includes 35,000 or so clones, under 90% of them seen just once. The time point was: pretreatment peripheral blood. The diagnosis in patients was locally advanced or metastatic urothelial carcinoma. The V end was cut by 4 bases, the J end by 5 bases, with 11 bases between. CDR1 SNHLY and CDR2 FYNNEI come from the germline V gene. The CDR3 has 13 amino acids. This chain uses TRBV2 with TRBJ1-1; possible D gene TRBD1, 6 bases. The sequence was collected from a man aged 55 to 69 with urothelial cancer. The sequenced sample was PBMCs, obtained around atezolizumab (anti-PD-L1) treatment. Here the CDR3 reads CASSGRGGTEAFF. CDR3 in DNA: TGTGCCAGCAGTGGCAGGGGAGGGACTGAAGCTTTCTTT.